This is a list of T cell receptor beta chains from one sample in a study of blood T cells in healthy people across ages. TCRdb re-called the 5' RACE reads through MiXCR, storing one row per CDR3 protein. The sample records some 1.4 million distinct CDR3 sequences, 42% being singletons. Source material: blood. The receptors were sampled from a woman between 18 and 29 years old in good health. CDR3s include the opening cysteine and the closing phenylalanine or tryptophan. Each record gives: clone size, V gene, J gene, D gene, CDR3 protein, CDR3 DNA. A D gene is named only where the DNA matches it firmly. Clone size is shown for a subset of rows, as once, few, many or a class of expanded clone.

>few|TRBV20-1|TRBJ2-5|-
CSATTVSEETQYF
TGCAGTGCTACTACGGTGAGCGAGGAGACCCAGTACTTC
>-|TRBV27|TRBJ1-1|-
CASSSRSVGMNTEAFF
TGTGCCAGCAGTTCCCGGTCCGTCGGGATGAACACTGAAGCTTTCTTT
>-|TRBV7-9|TRBJ2-5|TRBD2
CASSLVQLAVKETQYF
TGTGCCAGTAGCTTAGTCCAACTAGCGGTTAAAGAGACCCAGTACTTC
>few|TRBV20-1|TRBJ2-3|-
CSARLRGETDTQYF
TGCAGTGCGCGACTGAGGGGGGAGACAGATACGCAGTATTTT
>few|TRBV12-3/TRBV12-4|TRBJ1-1|-
CASSLGTSIAFF
TGTGCCAGCAGTTTGGGGACGTCGATAGCTTTCTTT
>few|TRBV6-5|TRBJ1-5|-
CASSRKKVNQPQHF
TGTGCCAGCAGCCGTAAAAAAGTCAATCAGCCCCAGCATTTT
>-|TRBV4-1|TRBJ1-5|-
CASSQDQSMTLNQPQHF
TGCGCCAGCAGCCAAGATCAAAGTATGACCCTAAATCAGCCCCAGCATTTT
>-|TRBV5-1|TRBJ1-1|-
CASSRMGQGVTEAFF
TGCGCCAGCAGCAGGATGGGGCAGGGAGTAACTGAAGCTTTCTTT
>-|TRBV2|TRBJ2-3|TRBD2
CATPPGLAGDTQYF
TGTGCCACTCCACCGGGACTAGCGGGAGATACGCAGTATTTT
>-|TRBV11-2|TRBJ2-7|TRBD1
CASSYRTGGVYEQYF
TGTGCCAGCAGCTACAGGACAGGGGGCGTCTACGAGCAGTACTTC
>-|TRBV28|TRBJ2-5|TRBD2
CASSFTRAGGVSYGQYF
TGTGCCAGCAGTTTCACACGAGCGGGGGGGGTCTCCTACGGGCAGTACTTC
>few|TRBV7-6|TRBJ2-6|TRBD2
CASSTGLAGSGANVLTF
TGTGCCAGCAGCACGGGACTAGCGGGATCTGGGGCCAACGTCCTGACTTTC
>few|TRBV7-3|TRBJ2-3|-
CASSAQPDTQYF
TGTGCCAGCAGCGCCCAACCAGATACGCAGTATTTT
>-|TRBV14|TRBJ2-1|-
CASSQDHGPGNEQFF
TGTGCCAGCAGCCAAGACCACGGCCCGGGTAATGAGCAGTTCTTC
>-|TRBV6-5|TRBJ1-2|-
CAIGAGVNYGYTF
TGTGCCATCGGCGCAGGCGTTAACTATGGCTACACCTTC
>-|TRBV5-1|TRBJ2-1|TRBD1
CASRPRGQGSVYNEQFF
TGCGCCAGCAGACCCCGCGGACAGGGGTCCGTATACAATGAGCAGTTCTTC